This T cell receptor (beta chain) comes out of a study of blood T cell repertoires in COVID-19. Study-level background: COVID-19 samples, acute and convalescent, were from the United States, Italy and Spain. From T cells, B-cell-depleted T cells, or PBMCs came the material, which was cDNA or gDNA.

In the original workflow: Amplification with reference gene primers provided the estimates of nucleated cell counts. The table came from immunoSEQ multiplex PCR; TCRdb's copy has only in-frame clones and leaves some out. Clonal size and the V and J genes are those of that table, whereas D and trimming came from the DNA. The profile covers approximately 44,000 clones, with 86% appearing a single time and under 9% taken by the ten largest. The CDR3 has 12 amino acids. V dropped 0 bases and J dropped 9 bases, with 6 bases sitting between them. Germline-derived CDR1 and CDR2 are SEHNR and FQNEAQ (reference sequence).

The TCR comes from a man between 60 and 70 years old with active COVID-19. The source material was peripheral blood. The V gene is TRBV7-9, the J gene TRBJ2-1, with D unclear. CDR3 sequence (DNA): TGTGCCAGCAGCTTAGCGTTGAGTGAGCAGTTCTTC. It specifies CASSLALSEQFF.